This T cell receptor beta chain was retrieved from a study of T cell responses to AZD1222 COVID-19 vaccine. Details on this clone: What it binds is unknown.

The study's findings and limits: Seropositivity was recorded at baseline in only six AZD1222 recipients. Most donors were white British and more were female, and clonal diversity was possibly underestimated. It was only after the peak T cell response that any repertoires were sampled.

Profiled with immunoSEQ multiplex PCR; TCRdb holds only in-frame clones, not every one. The sample contains tens of thousands of clones, 70% to 90% of which appear only once. Sequencing used peripheral blood, obtained on day 0 of MenACWY control vaccination. This TCR came from an adult in good health.

The CDR3 spells CAGSGRNLETQYF. Written as DNA, the CDR3 is TGTGCCGGGTCCGGGAGGAACCTCGAGACCCAGTACTTC. This chain uses TRBV7-2 with TRBJ2-5, with TRBD2 identical over 7 bases. V gave up 11 bases and J gave up 5 bases; unmatched junction bases: 11. The CDR3 consists of 13 residues. Germline V CDR1 and CDR2: SGHTA, FQGNSA.